This T cell receptor (beta chain) was captured by sequencing in a study of T cell responses to AZD1222 COVID-19 vaccine. Looking at the study overall: Second doses were pooled across both intervals (about 4 or about 12 weeks).

The junction had 12 bases not matched to a gene; V was cut back by 7 bases and J by 2 bases. Germline-derived CDR1 and CDR2 are SGHRS and YFSETQ. This CDR3 contains 17 residues. Note on this clone: The antigen remains unidentified.

This table comes from immunoSEQ multiplex PCR, and its TCRdb copy is limited to in-frame clones, with some not included. The data show approximately 65,000 clones, 80% to 85% seen once. Findings and limits, study-wide: Clonal diversity was possibly underestimated; the donors were predominantly white British and more often female. Scientists sampled the repertoires only once the peak T cell response had passed.

The TCR originated in an adult in good health. V is TRBV5-1 and J is TRBJ1-1; TRBD1 aligns across 12 bases. The sequences come from peripheral blood, collected on day 0 of AZD1222 vaccination. CDR3 amino acids: CASPFPAGTGGNTEAFF. In DNA form, the CDR3 reads TGCGCCAGCCCGTTCCCGGCTGGGACAGGGGGCAACACTGAAGCTTTCTTT.